Described below is a single T cell receptor beta chain sequence and its context. Its antigen is not identified. This entry belongs to a study of cytomegalovirus exposure and HLA in healthy donors. Study as a whole: Researchers previously reported finding 90 million to 130 million unique TCR beta sequences from around 200 million T cells.

Researchers ran the PCR with 60 Vbeta and 13 Jbeta primers. This table comes from immunoSEQ multiplex PCR, and its TCRdb copy is limited to in-frame clones, with some not included. The sample carries approximately 130,000 clones, approximately 80% recorded once. Regarding the study as a whole: The CMV antigen specificity of three CMV-associated chains was confirmed through in vitro analysis. Common viral pathogens were later found to be apparently linked to several of the most significant clusters. The listing of roughly 160 TCR beta chains classed them as cytomegalovirus-associated.

Trimming removed 7 bases at V and 5 bases at J, with 14 bases between. This CDR3 is 13 amino acids long. Germline lookup yields CDR1 LNHDA and CDR2 SQIVND (reference sequence). This TCR was sampled from a man between 18 and 29 years old in good health and CMV-seronegative. Sequencing was carried out using PBMCs. The V call is TRBV19, the J call TRBJ1-1; D might be TRBD1 (5 bases). The CDR3 DNA reads as TGTGCCAGTACCATAGGGGCGGGGACTGAAGCTTTCTTT. Translation gives CASTIGAGTEAFF.